A selection of T cell receptor beta chains follows, all from one sample in a study of shared clonotypes between healthy human individuals. Produced via immunoSEQ multiplex PCR; TCRdb's table is partial and in-frame only. The profile shows about 520,000 clones, 90% to 96% of them singletons. The sample taken for sequencing was naive CD4+ T cells sorted from blood. The source of these receptors is a woman in her twenties or thirties in good health. The CDR3 runs from the conserved cysteine through the conserved F or W. A D gene is named only where the DNA matches it firmly.

D	J	V	DNA	CDR3
TRBD2	TRBJ2-7	TRBV6-5	TGTGCCAGCAGTTACGGACTAGCGGGAGCGGAAGAGCAGTACTTC	CASSYGLAGAEEQYF
NA	TRBJ2-2	TRBV5-1	TGCGCCAGCAGCTTAGAATCGGTCAGGGTGGACACCGGGGAGCTGTTTTTT	CASSLESVRVDTGELFF
TRBD1	TRBJ2-7	TRBV5-1	TGCGCCAGCAGCTTGGGTTCCGGGACAGGGTTATACGAGCAGTACTTC	CASSLGSGTGLYEQYF
NA	TRBJ1-5	TRBV28	TGTGCCAGCAGTTCCACCAGGGTTGCTCAGCCCCAGCATTTT	CASSSTRVAQPQHF
TRBD2	TRBJ2-7	TRBV4-2	TGTGCCAGCAGCCTTAACCGACTAGCGGGTTCCTACGAGCAGTACTTC	CASSLNRLAGSYEQYF
NA	TRBJ2-7	TRBV2	TGTGCCAGCAACAGGGCTTACGAGCAGTACTTC	CASNRAYEQYF
TRBD1	TRBJ2-2	TRBV5-1	TGCGCCAGCAGCACCGGACAGGGTACCGGGGAGCTGTTTTTT	CASSTGQGTGELFF
TRBD2	TRBJ2-1	TRBV7-8	TGTGCCAGCAGAACCGGGACTAGATCGTTCGGTGAGCAGTTCTTC	CASRTGTRSFGEQFF
NA	TRBJ1-2	TRBV2	TGTGCCAGCAGTGGAGCTACACGGAACTATGGCTACACCTTC	CASSGATRNYGYTF
NA	TRBJ1-5	TRBV21-1	TGTGCCAGCAGCAACGGTCAGCCCCAGCATTTT	CASSNGQPQHF
NA	TRBJ2-3	TRBV7-3	TGTGCCAGCAGCTTCACATTGGGGCCAGGAACAGATACGCAGTATTTT	CASSFTLGPGTDTQYF
TRBD2	TRBJ2-7	TRBV7-2	TGTGCCAGCAGCAGATCCGGGACTAGCGTCCACGAGCAGTACTTC	CASSRSGTSVHEQYF